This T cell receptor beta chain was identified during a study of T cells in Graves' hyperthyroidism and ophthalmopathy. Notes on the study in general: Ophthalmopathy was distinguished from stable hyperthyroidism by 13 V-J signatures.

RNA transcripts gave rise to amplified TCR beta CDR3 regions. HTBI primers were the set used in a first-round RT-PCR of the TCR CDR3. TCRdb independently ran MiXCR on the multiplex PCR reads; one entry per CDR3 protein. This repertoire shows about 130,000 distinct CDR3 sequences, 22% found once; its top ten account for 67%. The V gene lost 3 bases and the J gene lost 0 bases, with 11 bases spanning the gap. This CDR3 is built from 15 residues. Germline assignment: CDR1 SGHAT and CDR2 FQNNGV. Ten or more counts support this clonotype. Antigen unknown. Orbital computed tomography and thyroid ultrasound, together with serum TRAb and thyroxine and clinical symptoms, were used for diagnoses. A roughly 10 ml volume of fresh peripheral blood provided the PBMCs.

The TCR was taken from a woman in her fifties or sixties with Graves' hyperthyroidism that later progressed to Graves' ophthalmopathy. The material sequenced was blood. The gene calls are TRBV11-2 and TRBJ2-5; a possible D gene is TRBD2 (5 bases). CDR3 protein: CASSLRERYQETQYF. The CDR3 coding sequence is TGTGCCAGCAGCTTGAGGGAAAGGTACCAAGAGACCCAGTACTTC. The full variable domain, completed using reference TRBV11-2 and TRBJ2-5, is EAGVAQSPRYKIIEKRQSVAFWCNPISGHATLYWYQQILGQGPKLLIQFQNNGVVDDSQLPKDRFSAERLKGVDSTLKIQPAKLEDSAVYLCASSLRERYQETQYFGPGTRLLVL.